One and the same sample provided the 4 T cell receptor beta chains below, sequenced in a study of beta chain features in type 1 diabetes. These receptors are not linked to any known antigen. Expressed TCRB transcripts were sequenced because the isolated RNA had all been reverse transcribed beforehand. Libraries were prepared by immunoSEQ multiplex PCR; TCRdb keeps only in-frame clonotypes and omits some of them. Of around 40,000 clones listed, roughly 68% are singletons. Study results and caveats: Shorter TCRB CDR3s, moderately but significantly so, were found in Type 1 diabetes patients in all four CD4+ subsets.

Sequenced input: Tregs from blood. These receptors came from a woman aged 18-29 years with type 1 diabetes.

This clone appeared once. The rearrangement uses TRBV4-3 and TRBJ2-7, with D tentatively TRBD1 (6 bases). The CDR3 consists of 13 residues. The germline CDR1 and CDR2 sequences are LGHNA and YSLEER. The V gene lost 0 bases and the J gene lost 6 bases, with 9 bases spanning the gap. CDR3 bases: TGCGCCAGCAGCCAAGATGGGGGCCTCGAGCAGTACTTC. Its translation: CASSQDGGLEQYF.

The V call is TRBV5-1, the J call TRBJ1-1; 8 positions agree with TRBD1. CDR1 and CDR2 (germline): SGHRS, YFSETQ. The CDR3 runs to 16 residues. V trimming: 1 base; J trimming: 6 bases; junction bases outside the gene matches: 11. CDR3 DNA: TGCGCCAGCAGCTTGACGTCAGGGGGCATGGGGGCTGAAGCTTTCTTT. It encodes CASSLTSGGMGAEAFF.

This sequence joins TRBV19 and TRBJ2-1; 13 bases map to TRBD2. The CDR3 runs 16 residues. In germline, CDR1 is LNHDA, CDR2 SQIVND (reference sequence). V lost 5 bases and J lost 0; bases outside the gene matches: 1. The CDR3 region has the DNA TGTGCCAGTAGTCGGACTAGCGGGAGCTCCTACAATGAGCAGTTCTTC. This translates into CASSRTSGSSYNEQFF.

The chain employs TRBV12-1 and TRBJ1-1; the D call of TRBD1 is as the table states it, not checked on the DNA. TRBV12-1 is assigned pseudogene status. The CDR3 loop spans 17 amino acids. The CDR3 is CASSLPGQGIRNTEAFF. CDR3 sequence (DNA): TGTGCCAGCAGCCTCCCGGGACAGGGCATTCGGAACACTGAAGCTTTCTTT.